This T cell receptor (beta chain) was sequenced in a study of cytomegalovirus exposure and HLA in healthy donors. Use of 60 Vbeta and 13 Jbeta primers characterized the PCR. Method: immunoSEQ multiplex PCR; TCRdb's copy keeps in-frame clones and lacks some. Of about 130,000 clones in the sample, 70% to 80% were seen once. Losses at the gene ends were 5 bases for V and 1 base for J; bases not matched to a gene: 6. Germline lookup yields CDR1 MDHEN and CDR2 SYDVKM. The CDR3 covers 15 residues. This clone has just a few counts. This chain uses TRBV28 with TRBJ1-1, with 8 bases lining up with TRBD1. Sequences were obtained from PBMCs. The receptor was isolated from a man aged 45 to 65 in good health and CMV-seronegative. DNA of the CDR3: TGTGCCAGCAGTCGGCGGACAGGGACGAACACTGAAGCTTTCTTT. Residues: CASSRRTGTNTEAFF.